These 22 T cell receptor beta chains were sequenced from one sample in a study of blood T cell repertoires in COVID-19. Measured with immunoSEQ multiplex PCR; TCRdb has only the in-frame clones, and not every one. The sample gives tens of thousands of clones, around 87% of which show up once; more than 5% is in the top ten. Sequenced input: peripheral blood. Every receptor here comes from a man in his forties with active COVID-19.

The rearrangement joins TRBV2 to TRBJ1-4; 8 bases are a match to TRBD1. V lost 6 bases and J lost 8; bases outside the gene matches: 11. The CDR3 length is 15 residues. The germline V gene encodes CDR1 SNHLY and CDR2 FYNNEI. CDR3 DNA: TGTGCCAGCAGCGCCATACAGGGGGAGCTAGAAAAACTGTTTTTT. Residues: CASSAIQGELEKLFF. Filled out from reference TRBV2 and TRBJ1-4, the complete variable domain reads EPEVTQTPSHQVTQMGQEVILRCVPISNHLYFYWYRQILGQKVEFLVSFYNNEISEKSEIFDDQFSVERPDGSNFTLKIRSTKLEDSAMYFCASSAIQGELEKLFFGSGTQLSVL.

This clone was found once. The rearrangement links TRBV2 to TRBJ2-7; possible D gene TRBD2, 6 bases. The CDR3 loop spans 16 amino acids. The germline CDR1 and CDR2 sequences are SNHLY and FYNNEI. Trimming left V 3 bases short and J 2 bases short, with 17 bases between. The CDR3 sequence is CASSDWGRQRAYEQYF. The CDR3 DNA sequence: TGTGCCAGCAGTGACTGGGGTAGGCAGCGGGCCTACGAGCAGTACTTC.

Here the CDR3 DNA reads TGCGCCAGCAGCCCTCGGGGGGTTGGTGAAGCTTTCTTT. Protein sequence: CASSPRGVGEAFF. The chain carries TRBV4-1 and TRBJ1-1; D may be TRBD1 (5 bases). CDR3 size: 13 residues. V lost 4 bases, J lost 7 bases, and 13 bases lay in between. CDR1 and CDR2 from the germline V gene are MGHRA and YSYEKL.

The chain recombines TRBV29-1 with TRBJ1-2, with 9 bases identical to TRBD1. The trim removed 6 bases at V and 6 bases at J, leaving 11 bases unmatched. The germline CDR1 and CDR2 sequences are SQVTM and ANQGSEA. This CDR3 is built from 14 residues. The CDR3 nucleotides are TGCAGCGTGGGTTTCGCCGGGACAGGGAATGGCTACACCTTC. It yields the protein CSVGFAGTGNGYTF. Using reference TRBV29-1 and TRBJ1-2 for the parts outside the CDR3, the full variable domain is SAVISQKPSRDICQRGTSLTIQCQVDSQVTMMFWYRQQPGQSLTLIATANQGSEATYESGFVIDKFPISRPNLTFSTLTVSNMSPEDSSIYLCSVGFAGTGNGYTFGSGTRLTVV.

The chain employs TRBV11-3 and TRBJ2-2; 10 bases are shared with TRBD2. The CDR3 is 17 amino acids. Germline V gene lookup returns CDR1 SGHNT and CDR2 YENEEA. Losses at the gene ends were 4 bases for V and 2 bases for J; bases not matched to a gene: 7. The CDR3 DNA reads TGTGCCAGCAGCTCGGGGGGACTAGCGACTAACACCGGGGAGCTGTTTTTT. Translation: CASSSGGLATNTGELFF.

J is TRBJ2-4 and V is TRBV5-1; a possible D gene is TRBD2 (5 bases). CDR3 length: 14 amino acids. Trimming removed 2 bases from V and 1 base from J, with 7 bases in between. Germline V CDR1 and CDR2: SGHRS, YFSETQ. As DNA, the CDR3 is TGCGCCAGCAGCTTAGGCGGGGCCAAAAACATTCAGTACTTC. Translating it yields CASSLGGAKNIQYF.

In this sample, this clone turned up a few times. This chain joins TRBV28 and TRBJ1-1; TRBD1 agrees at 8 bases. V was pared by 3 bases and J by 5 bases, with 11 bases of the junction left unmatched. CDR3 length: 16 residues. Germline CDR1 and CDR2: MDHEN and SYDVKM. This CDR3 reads CASSFPAWTGRTEAFF. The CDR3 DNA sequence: TGTGCCAGCAGTTTCCCCGCTTGGACAGGGCGAACTGAAGCTTTCTTT.

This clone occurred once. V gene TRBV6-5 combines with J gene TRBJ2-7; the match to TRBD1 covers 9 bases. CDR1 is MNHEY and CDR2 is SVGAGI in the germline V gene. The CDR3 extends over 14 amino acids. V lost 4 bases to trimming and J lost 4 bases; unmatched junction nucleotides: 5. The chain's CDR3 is CASSFRDRAYEQYF. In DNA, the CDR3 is TGTGCCAGCAGTTTCCGGGACAGGGCGTACGAGCAGTACTTC.

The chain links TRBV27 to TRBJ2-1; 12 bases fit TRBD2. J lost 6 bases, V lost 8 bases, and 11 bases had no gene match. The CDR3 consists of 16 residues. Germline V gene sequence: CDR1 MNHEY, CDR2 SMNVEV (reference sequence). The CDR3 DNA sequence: TGTGCCAGCCGTGTCCTAGCGGGAGGGCCAAGCAATGAGCAGTTCTTC. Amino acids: CASRVLAGGPSNEQFF.

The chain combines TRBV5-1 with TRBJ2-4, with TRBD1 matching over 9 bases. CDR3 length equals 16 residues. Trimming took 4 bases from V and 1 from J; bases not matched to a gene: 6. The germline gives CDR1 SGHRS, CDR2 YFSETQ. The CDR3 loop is CASSGGTGWAKNIQYF. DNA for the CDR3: TGCGCCAGCAGCGGCGGGACAGGGTGGGCCAAAAACATTCAGTACTTC.

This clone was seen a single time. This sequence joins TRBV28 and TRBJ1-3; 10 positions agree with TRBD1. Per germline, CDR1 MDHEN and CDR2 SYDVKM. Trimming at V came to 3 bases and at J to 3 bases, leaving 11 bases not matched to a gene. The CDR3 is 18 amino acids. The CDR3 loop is CASSFQGQGSRIGNTIYF. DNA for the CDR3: TGTGCCAGCAGTTTTCAGGGACAGGGGTCCCGAATTGGAAACACCATATATTTT. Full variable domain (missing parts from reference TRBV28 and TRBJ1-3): DVKVTQSSRYLVKRTGEKVFLECVQDMDHENMFWYRQDPGLGLRLIYFSYDVKMKEKGDIPEGYSVSREKKERFSLILESASTNQTSMYLCASSFQGQGSRIGNTIYFGEGSWLTVV.

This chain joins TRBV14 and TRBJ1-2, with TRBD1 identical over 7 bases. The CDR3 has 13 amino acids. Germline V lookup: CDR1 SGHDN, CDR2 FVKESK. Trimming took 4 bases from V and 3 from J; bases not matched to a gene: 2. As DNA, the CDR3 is TGTGCCAGCAGCCCCGGGACAGACTATGGCTACACCTTC. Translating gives CASSPGTDYGYTF.

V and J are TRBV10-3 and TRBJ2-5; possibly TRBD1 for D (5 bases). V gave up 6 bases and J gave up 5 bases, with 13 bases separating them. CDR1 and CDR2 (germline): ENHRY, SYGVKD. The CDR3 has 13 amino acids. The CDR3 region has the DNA TGTGCCATCAGGATCAGGGTACAGGAGACCCAGTACTTC. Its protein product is CAIRIRVQETQYF.

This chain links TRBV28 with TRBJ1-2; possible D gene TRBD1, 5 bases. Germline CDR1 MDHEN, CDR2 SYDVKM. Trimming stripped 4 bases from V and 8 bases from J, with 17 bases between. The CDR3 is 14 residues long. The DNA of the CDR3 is TGTGCCAGCAGTTCCCAGGGCAGGGCGCTCGGCTACACCTTC. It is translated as CASSSQGRALGYTF.

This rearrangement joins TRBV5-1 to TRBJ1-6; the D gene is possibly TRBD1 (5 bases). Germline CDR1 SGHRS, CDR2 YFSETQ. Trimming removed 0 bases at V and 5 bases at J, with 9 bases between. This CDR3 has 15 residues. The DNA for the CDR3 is TGCGCCAGCAGCTTGGAACCAGGGAATAATTCACCCCTCCACTTT. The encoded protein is CASSLEPGNNSPLHF.

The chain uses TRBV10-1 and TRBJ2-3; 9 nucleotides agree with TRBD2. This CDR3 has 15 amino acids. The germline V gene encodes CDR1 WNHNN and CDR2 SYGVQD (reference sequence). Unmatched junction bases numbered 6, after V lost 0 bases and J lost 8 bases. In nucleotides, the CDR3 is TGCGCCAGCAGTGAGTCAAGGGTAGCGGGAGCTACGCAGTATTTT. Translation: CASSESRVAGATQYF.

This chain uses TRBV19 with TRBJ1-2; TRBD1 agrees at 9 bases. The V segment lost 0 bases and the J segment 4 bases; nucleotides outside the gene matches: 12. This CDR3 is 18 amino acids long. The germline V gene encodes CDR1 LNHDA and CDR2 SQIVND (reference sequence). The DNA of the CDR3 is TGTGCCAGTAGTATAGAAAGCTGGCCGGGACAGGGCCTCTATGGCTACACCTTC. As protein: CASSIESWPGQGLYGYTF.

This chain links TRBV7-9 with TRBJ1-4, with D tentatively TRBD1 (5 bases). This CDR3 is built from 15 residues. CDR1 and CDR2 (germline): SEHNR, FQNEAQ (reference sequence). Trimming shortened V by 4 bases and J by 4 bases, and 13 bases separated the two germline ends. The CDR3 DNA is TGTGCCAGCAGCTCAGGCGGACATAATAATGAAAAACTGTTTTTT. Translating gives CASSSGGHNNEKLFF.

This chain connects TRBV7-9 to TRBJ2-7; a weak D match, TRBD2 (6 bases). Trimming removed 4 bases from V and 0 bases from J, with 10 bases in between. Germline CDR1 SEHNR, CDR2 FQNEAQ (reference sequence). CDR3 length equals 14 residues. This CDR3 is CASSYDGSSYEQYF. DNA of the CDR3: TGTGCCAGCAGCTACGACGGGAGCTCCTACGAGCAGTACTTC.

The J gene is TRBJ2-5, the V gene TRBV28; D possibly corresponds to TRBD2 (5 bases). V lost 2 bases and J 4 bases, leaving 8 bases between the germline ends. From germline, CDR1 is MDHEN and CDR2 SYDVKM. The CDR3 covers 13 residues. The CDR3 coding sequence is TGTGCCAGCAGTTTAGCGGGTATAGAGACCCAGTACTTC. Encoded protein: CASSLAGIETQYF.

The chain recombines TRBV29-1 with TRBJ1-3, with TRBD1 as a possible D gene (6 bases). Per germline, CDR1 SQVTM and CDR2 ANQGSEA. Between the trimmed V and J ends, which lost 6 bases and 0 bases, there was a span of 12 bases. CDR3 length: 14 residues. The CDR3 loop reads CSVRDTLSGNTIYF. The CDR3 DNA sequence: TGCAGCGTGAGGGACACCCTCTCTGGAAACACCATATATTTT. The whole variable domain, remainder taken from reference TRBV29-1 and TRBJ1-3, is SAVISQKPSRDICQRGTSLTIQCQVDSQVTMMFWYRQQPGQSLTLIATANQGSEATYESGFVIDKFPISRPNLTFSTLTVSNMSPEDSSIYLCSVRDTLSGNTIYFGEGSWLTVV.

CDR3 in amino acids: CATEQGLDTGELFF. The DNA of the CDR3 is TGTGCCACGGAACAGGGGCTCGACACCGGGGAGCTGTTTTTT. The chain has TRBV19 and TRBJ2-2, with 7 bases matching TRBD1. Germline CDR1 is LNHDA and CDR2 is SQIVND (reference sequence). The CDR3 runs 14 residues. V gave up 10 bases and J gave up 3 bases; unmatched junction bases: 8.